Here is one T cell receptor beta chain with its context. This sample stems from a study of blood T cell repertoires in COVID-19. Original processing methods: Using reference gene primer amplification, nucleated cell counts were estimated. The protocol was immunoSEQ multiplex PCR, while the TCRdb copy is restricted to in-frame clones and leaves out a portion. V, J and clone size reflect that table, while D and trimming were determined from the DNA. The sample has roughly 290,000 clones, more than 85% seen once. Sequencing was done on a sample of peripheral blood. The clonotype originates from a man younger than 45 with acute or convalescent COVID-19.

CDR3 DNA: TGTGCCAGCAGCCCCCGACAGGGACGTGAGGAGCTGTTTTTT. This gives the protein CASSPRQGREELFF. The rearrangement joins TRBV11-3 to TRBJ2-2; the match to TRBD1 covers 7 bases. The trim removed 5 bases at V and 10 bases at J, leaving 10 bases unmatched. In germline, CDR1 is SGHNT, CDR2 YENEEA. The CDR3 totals 14 residues.